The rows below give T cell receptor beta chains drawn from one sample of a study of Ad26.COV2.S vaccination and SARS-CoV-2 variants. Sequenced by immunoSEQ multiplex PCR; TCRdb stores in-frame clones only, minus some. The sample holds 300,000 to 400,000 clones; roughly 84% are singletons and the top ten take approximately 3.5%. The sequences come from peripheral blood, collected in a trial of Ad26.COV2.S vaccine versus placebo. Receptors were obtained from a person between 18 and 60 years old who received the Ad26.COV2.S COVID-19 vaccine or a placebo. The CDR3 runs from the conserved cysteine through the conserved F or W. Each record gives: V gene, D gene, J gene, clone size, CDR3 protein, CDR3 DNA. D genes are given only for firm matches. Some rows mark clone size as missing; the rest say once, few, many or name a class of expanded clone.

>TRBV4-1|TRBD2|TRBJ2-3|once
CASSQSTSGRPTDTQYF
TGCGCCAGCAGCCAGTCCACTAGCGGGAGGCCCACAGATACGCAGTATTTT
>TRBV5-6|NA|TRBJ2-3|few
CASSLAASYPQYF
TGTGCCAGCAGCTTGGCCGCCTCCTATCCGCAGTATTTT
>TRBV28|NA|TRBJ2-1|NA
CASSHPPGGRVEQFF
TGTGCCAGCAGTCACCCCCCCGGTGGTAGGGTTGAGCAGTTCTTC
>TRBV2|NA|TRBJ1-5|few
CASIADSNQPQHF
TGTGCCAGCATAGCAGATAGCAATCAGCCCCAGCATTTT
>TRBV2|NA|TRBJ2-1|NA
CASRENNEQFF
TGTGCCAGCAGGGAGAACAATGAGCAGTTCTTC
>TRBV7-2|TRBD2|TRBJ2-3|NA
CASSLVPSLSGRGNTQYF
TGTGCCAGCAGCTTAGTCCCCTCCCTTAGCGGGAGGGGGAATACGCAGTATTTT
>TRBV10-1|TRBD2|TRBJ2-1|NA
CASSPRLAGTYNEQFF
TGCGCCAGCAGCCCCAGACTAGCGGGAACATACAATGAGCAGTTCTTC
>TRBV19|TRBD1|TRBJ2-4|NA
CASETTGGKAKNIQYF
TGTGCCAGCGAGACAACAGGGGGCAAGGCCAAAAACATTCAGTACTTC
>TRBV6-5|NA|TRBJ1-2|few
CASSSGTNYGYTF
TGTGCCAGCAGTTCAGGGACCAACTATGGCTACACCTTC
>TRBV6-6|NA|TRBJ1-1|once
CASSFGGSNTEAFF
TGTGCCAGCAGTTTTGGAGGATCGAACACTGAAGCTTTCTTT
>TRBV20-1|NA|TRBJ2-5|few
CSAGWGETQYF
TGCAGTGCAGGGTGGGGAGAGACCCAGTACTTC
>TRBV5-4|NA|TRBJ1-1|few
CASRSGGANTEAFF
TGTGCCAGCAGGAGCGGGGGCGCGAACACTGAAGCTTTCTTT
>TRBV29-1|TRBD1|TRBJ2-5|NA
CSVDLGQEQETQYF
TGCAGCGTTGACCTAGGACAGGAACAAGAGACCCAGTACTTC
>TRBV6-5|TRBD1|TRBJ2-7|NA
CASSYPGQQYEQYF
TGTGCCAGCAGTTACCCGGGACAGCAATACGAGCAGTACTTC
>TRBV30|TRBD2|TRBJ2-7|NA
CAWSGGTLYEQYF
TGTGCCTGGAGCGGGGGGACTCTTTACGAGCAGTACTTC
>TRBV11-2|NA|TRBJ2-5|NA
CASKAQETQYF
TGTGCCAGCAAGGCACAAGAGACCCAGTACTTC
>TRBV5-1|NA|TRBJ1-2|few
CASSLESRVDYGYTF
TGCGCCAGCAGCTTGGAAAGCCGGGTGGACTATGGCTACACCTTC
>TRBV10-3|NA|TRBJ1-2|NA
CATSPGQGYTF
TGTGCCACAAGCCCGGGGCAGGGCTACACCTTC
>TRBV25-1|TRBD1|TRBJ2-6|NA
CASSDPGGSGANVLTF
TGTGCCAGCAGTGACCCAGGGGGCTCTGGGGCCAACGTCCTGACTTTC
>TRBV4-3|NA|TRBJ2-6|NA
CASSQDAAGFSGANVLTF
TGCGCCAGCAGCCAAGATGCCGCAGGGTTCTCTGGGGCCAACGTCCTGACTTTC
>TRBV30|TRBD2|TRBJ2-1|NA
CAWTPGGPDEQFF
TGTGCCTGGACCCCGGGGGGGCCTGATGAGCAGTTCTTC
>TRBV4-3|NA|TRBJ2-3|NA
CASSQVGGDTQYF
TGCGCCAGCAGCCAAGTGGGGGGAGATACGCAGTATTTT
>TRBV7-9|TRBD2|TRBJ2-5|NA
CASSLTSARLETQYF
TGTGCCAGCAGCTTAACTAGCGCCCGCCTAGAGACCCAGTACTTC
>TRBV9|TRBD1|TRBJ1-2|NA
CASSDPDRTGFNYGYTF
TGTGCCAGCAGCGATCCAGACAGGACAGGGTTTAACTATGGCTACACCTTC
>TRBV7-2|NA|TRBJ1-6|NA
CASSLAGLGGNSPLHF
TGTGCCAGCAGCTTAGCCGGGCTCGGGGGAAATTCACCCCTCCACTTT
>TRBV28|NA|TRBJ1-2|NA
CASSFRGGGVYGYTF
TGTGCCAGCAGTTTCAGAGGAGGGGGTGTCTATGGCTACACCTTC
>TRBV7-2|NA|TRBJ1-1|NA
CASSFLYGERNTEAFF
TGTGCCAGCAGCTTCCTTTATGGGGAGAGGAACACTGAAGCTTTCTTT
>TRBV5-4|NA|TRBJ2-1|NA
CASSPQFLGVDNEQFF
TGTGCCAGCAGCCCGCAGTTCCTCGGGGTAGACAATGAGCAGTTCTTC
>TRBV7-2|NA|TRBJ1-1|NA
CASSSDIGLGAFF
TGTGCCAGCAGCTCCGATATAGGGCTTGGGGCTTTCTTT
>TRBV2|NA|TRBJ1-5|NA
CASRAEGGSNQPQHF
TGTGCCAGCAGGGCCGAGGGTGGTAGCAATCAGCCCCAGCATTTT
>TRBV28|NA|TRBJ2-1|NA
CASSLYYLELYNEQFF
TGTGCCAGCAGTTTATATTATCTAGAGTTATACAATGAGCAGTTCTTC
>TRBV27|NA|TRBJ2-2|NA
CASSGGEGRAGELFF
TGTGCCAGCAGCGGTGGTGAAGGGCGGGCCGGGGAGCTGTTTTTT
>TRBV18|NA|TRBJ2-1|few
CASSPPRPSEQFF
TGTGCCAGCTCACCACCGAGGCCTAGCGAGCAGTTCTTC
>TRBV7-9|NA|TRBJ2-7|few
CASSFTPYEQYF
TGTGCCAGCAGCTTCACCCCCTACGAGCAGTACTTC
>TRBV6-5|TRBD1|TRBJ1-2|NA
CASTSPGGANYGYTF
TGTGCCAGCACTTCACCAGGGGGCGCTAACTATGGCTACACCTTC
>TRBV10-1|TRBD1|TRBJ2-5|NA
CASSEGQGAAQETQYF
TGCGCCAGCAGTGAGGGACAGGGGGCGGCCCAAGAGACCCAGTACTTC
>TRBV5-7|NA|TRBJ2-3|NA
CASSLAPGGTDTQYF
TGTGCCAGCAGCTTGGCCCCCGGGGGCACAGATACGCAGTATTTT
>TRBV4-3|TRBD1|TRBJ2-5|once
CASSQGTGAGETQYF
TGCGCCAGCAGCCAAGGGACAGGGGCCGGGGAGACCCAGTACTTC
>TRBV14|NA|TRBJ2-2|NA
CASSHRGTGELFF
TGTGCCAGCAGCCATCGGGGAACCGGGGAGCTGTTTTTT
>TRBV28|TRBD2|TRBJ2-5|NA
CAVIPTSGAPVAGGRVETQYF
TGTGCCGTAATCCCTACTAGCGGGGCCCCGGTAGCGGGAGGGCGAGTGGAGACCCAGTACTTC
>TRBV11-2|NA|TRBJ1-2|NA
CASRPPGFGYTF
TGTGCCAGCAGACCACCCGGGTTTGGCTACACCTTC
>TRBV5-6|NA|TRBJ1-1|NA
CASSFRGAVPEAFF
TGTGCCAGCAGCTTTCGGGGGGCTGTCCCTGAAGCTTTCTTT
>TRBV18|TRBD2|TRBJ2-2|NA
CASSPSSGAGGELFF
TGTGCCAGCTCACCGTCTAGCGGAGCCGGCGGGGAGCTGTTTTTT
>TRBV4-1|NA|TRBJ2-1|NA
CASSLFEEQFF
TGCGCCAGCAGCCTGTTTGAGGAGCAGTTCTTC
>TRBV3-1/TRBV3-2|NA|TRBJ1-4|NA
CASSLRTEATNEKLFF
TGTGCCAGCAGCCTAAGGACGGAAGCAACTAATGAAAAACTGTTTTTT
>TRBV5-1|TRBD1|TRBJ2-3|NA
CASSLDPGTGPDTQYF
TGCGCCAGCAGCTTGGACCCCGGGACAGGGCCAGATACGCAGTATTTT
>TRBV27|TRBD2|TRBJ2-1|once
CASSLKTLTSGRPNNEQFF
TGTGCCAGCAGTTTAAAGACATTGACTAGCGGGAGGCCAAACAATGAGCAGTTCTTC
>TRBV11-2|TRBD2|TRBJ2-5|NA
CASSSTSGSWETQYF
TGTGCCAGCAGCTCGACTAGCGGGAGTTGGGAGACCCAGTACTTC
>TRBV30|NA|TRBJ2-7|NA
CAWSVQGDEQYF
TGTGCCTGGAGTGTACAAGGGGACGAGCAGTACTTC
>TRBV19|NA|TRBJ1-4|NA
CASSIRGEKLFF
TGTGCCAGTAGTATCAGGGGTGAAAAACTGTTTTTT